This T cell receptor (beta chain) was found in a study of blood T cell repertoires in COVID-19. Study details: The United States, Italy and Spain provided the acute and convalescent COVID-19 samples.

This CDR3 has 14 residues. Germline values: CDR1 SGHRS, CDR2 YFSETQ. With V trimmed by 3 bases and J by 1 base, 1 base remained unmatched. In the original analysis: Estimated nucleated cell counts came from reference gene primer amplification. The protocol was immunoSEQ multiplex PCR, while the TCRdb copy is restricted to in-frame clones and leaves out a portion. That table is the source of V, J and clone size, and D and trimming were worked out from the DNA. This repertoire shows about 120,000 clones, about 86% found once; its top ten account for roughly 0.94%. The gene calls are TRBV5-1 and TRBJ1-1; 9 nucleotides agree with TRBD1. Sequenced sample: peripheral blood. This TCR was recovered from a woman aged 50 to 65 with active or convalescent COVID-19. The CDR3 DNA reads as TGCGCCAGCAGCTGGACAGGGGCGAACACTGAAGCTTTCTTT. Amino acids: CASSWTGANTEAFF.